What follows are 19 T cell receptor beta chains derived from one specimen sequenced in a study of blood T cell repertoires in COVID-19. Method: immunoSEQ multiplex PCR; TCRdb's copy keeps in-frame clones and lacks some. The repertoire holds approximately 300,000 clones, with 70% to 90% as singletons. The sample consisted of peripheral blood. These receptors originate from a woman in her 50s with active or convalescent COVID-19.

V and J are TRBV18 and TRBJ2-1, with D possibly matching TRBD2 (6 bases). The germline V gene encodes CDR1 KGHSH and CDR2 LQKENI. V was pared by 4 bases and J by 4 bases, with 11 bases between. This CDR3 spans 14 amino acids. Here the CDR3 DNA reads TGTGCCAGCTCACTCTCGGGGGTGTACAATGAGCAGTTCTTC. Protein: CASSLSGVYNEQFF.

The genes are TRBV29-1 and TRBJ1-2, with a possible D match to TRBD1 (5 bases). Deletions cut 1 base from V and 4 bases from J, with 16 bases between. Germline CDR1 SQVTM, CDR2 ANQGSEA. The CDR3 sequence is 15 residues long. CDR3 DNA sequence: TGCAGCGTTGAAGTATCGGGGGGAAGTTTCTATGGCTACACCTTC. The encoded protein is CSVEVSGGSFYGYTF.

The chain uses TRBV5-1 and TRBJ1-3, with TRBD1 matching over 8 bases. CDR3 size: 14 residues. Germline V gene sequence: CDR1 SGHRS, CDR2 YFSETQ. After removal of 4 bases from V and 8 bases from J, the junction contained 8 bases not matched to a gene. The CDR3 region is CASSLGQGAYTIYF. CDR3 DNA sequence: TGCGCCAGCAGCCTGGGGCAGGGGGCCTACACCATATATTTT.

The rearrangement joins TRBV19 to TRBJ1-5; no firm D call. The CDR3 loop spans 14 amino acids. CDR1 LNHDA and CDR2 SQIVND come from the germline V gene (reference sequence). V was clipped by 10 bases and J by 0 bases, with 13 bases between them. The CDR3 coding sequence is TGTGCCACCTCGGACGGGAATAGCAATCAGCCCCAGCATTTT. It specifies CATSDGNSNQPQHF.

V gene TRBV18 combines with J gene TRBJ2-5; 9 positions agree with TRBD2. The CDR3 covers 16 residues. Trimming removed 3 bases from V and 3 bases from J; junction bases left unmatched: 8. The V gene's germline CDR1 is KGHSH and CDR2 LQKENI. CDR3 bases: TGTGCCAGCTCACCGCCAGCGGGGGGTAACAAAGAGACCCAGTACTTC. Encoded protein: CASSPPAGGNKETQYF.

V usage is TRBV4-1 and J usage is TRBJ2-1, with D possibly matching TRBD2 (5 bases). This CDR3 is built from 13 residues. Germline V lookup: CDR1 MGHRA, CDR2 YSYEKL. Trimming pared 6 bases from V and 6 bases from J, leaving 12 bases between. The CDR3: CASSYGLFNEQFF. CDR3 DNA: TGCGCCAGCAGTTACGGACTTTTCAATGAGCAGTTCTTC.

The chain carries TRBV29-1 and TRBJ2-3; 9 bases line up with TRBD1. Germline V gives CDR1 SQVTM, CDR2 ANQGSEA. Germline trimming cut 7 bases from V and 2 bases from J; bases unmatched to any gene: 7. The CDR3 consists of 14 residues. The CDR3 nucleotides read TGCAGCGATGCGACAGGGGGGTTCACAGATACGCAGTATTTT. Amino acid sequence: CSDATGGFTDTQYF.

The V and J genes are TRBV3-1 (or the pseudogene TRBV3-2) and TRBJ2-7, with TRBD2 as a possible D gene (5 bases). Trimming took off 0 bases at V and 1 base at J, with 7 bases between the two ends. Germline V lookup: CDR1 LGHDT, CDR2 YNNKEL (reference sequence). The CDR3 spans 14 residues. CDR3 sequence: CASSQEGGSYEQYF. The CDR3 DNA follows: TGTGCCAGCAGCCAAGAGGGCGGGTCCTACGAGCAGTACTTC.

V gene TRBV19 combines with J gene TRBJ1-2, with D uncertain. Germline CDR1 reads LNHDA; CDR2 reads SQIVND (reference sequence). V lost 6 bases and J 0 bases, leaving 11 bases between the germline ends. This CDR3 is built from 14 residues. The CDR3 nucleotides are TGTGCCAGTAGAGATATCGGGGCTAACTATGGCTACACCTTC. It specifies CASRDIGANYGYTF. The full variable domain, with the rest looked up from reference TRBV19 and TRBJ1-2, is DGGITQSPKYLFRKEGQNVTLSCEQNLNHDAMYWYRQDPGQGLRLIYYSQIVNDFQKGDIAEGYSVSREKKESFPLTVTSAQKNPTAFYLCASRDIGANYGYTFGSGTRLTVV.

The J gene is TRBJ1-1, the V gene TRBV6-2 or TRBV6-3; a weak D match, TRBD1 (5 bases). Trimming shortened V by 2 bases and J by 1 base, and 11 bases separated the two germline ends. CDR3 length equals 15 residues. The V gene's germline CDR1 is MNHEY and CDR2 SVGEGT. The CDR3 protein is CASSYRGLQNTEAFF. CDR3 DNA sequence: TGTGCCAGCAGTTACCGGGGACTGCAGAACACTGAAGCTTTCTTT.

This chain uses TRBV4-3 with TRBJ1-2; no firm D call. The CDR3 has 16 residues. V was cut by 1 base and J by 3 bases, with 15 bases left in between. Germline V gives CDR1 LGHNA, CDR2 YSLEER. For the CDR3, the DNA is TGCGCCAGCAGCCAAGGGAAAGGGAGTGAGGACTATGGCTACACCTTC. Amino acid sequence: CASSQGKGSEDYGYTF.

The chain uses TRBV6-5 and TRBJ2-7; possible D gene TRBD2, 5 bases. The CDR3 has 13 residues. Germline CDR1 is MNHEY and CDR2 is SVGAGI. Trimming left V 4 bases short and J 3 bases short, with 10 bases between. The CDR3 sequence is CASSSRTGYEQYF. CDR3 coding DNA: TGTGCCAGCAGTTCCCGGACTGGCTACGAGCAGTACTTC.

The rearrangement uses TRBV28 and TRBJ2-3; maybe TRBD2 (5 bases). The CDR3 length is 15 residues. Deletions cut 8 bases from V and 4 bases from J, with 19 bases between. Germline loops: CDR1 MDHEN, CDR2 SYDVKM. As DNA, the CDR3 is TGTGCCAGCTCCTCGATGAGGGTAGGTCCAGATACGCAGTATTTT. It codes for CASSSMRVGPDTQYF.

The CDR3 loop is CASSAGLAGISYEQYF. Written as DNA, the CDR3 is TGTGCCAGCAGCGCGGGACTAGCGGGAATCTCCTACGAGCAGTACTTC. The J gene is TRBJ2-7, the V gene TRBV7-9; 13 nucleotides agree with TRBD2. V shed 5 bases, J shed 0 bases, and the junction held 4 bases outside the gene matches. The CDR3 loop spans 16 amino acids. Germline-derived CDR1 and CDR2 are SEHNR and FQNEAQ (reference sequence).

This clone was detected only a few times. The chain carries TRBV28 and TRBJ1-2; 9 positions match TRBD1. V shed 3 bases, J shed 2 bases, and the junction held 7 bases outside the gene matches. This CDR3 is 16 amino acids long. The germline V gene has CDR1 MDHEN and CDR2 SYDVKM. CDR3: CASSFRGTGGNYGYTF. The CDR3 DNA follows: TGTGCCAGCAGTTTCCGGGGAACAGGGGGCAACTATGGCTACACCTTC.

The chain carries TRBV27 and TRBJ1-6, with no clear D. The CDR3 totals 15 residues. The V end lost 3 bases, the J end lost 5 bases, and 11 bases lay between the germline ends. Germline V gene sequence: CDR1 MNHEY, CDR2 SMNVEV (reference sequence). The CDR3 region has the DNA TGTGCCAGCAGTTTCGCAGGAGGAAATAATTCACCCCTCCACTTT. This encodes CASSFAGGNNSPLHF.

The chain carries TRBV11-2 and TRBJ1-4; D remains ambiguous. The V and J ends lost 2 bases and 3 bases respectively, with 10 bases between them. This CDR3 spans 15 amino acids. Germline V gene lookup returns CDR1 SGHAT and CDR2 FQNNGV. The CDR3 sequence: CASSLFKSANEKLFF. The CDR3 DNA is TGTGCCAGCAGCTTATTTAAATCGGCTAATGAAAAACTGTTTTTT.

This chain links TRBV4-1 with TRBJ1-3; D not certain. V gave up 1 base and J gave up 0 bases, with 10 bases separating them. CDR3 length: 16 amino acids. Germline lookup yields CDR1 MGHRA and CDR2 YSYEKL. In DNA form, the CDR3 reads TGCGCCAGCAGCCAAGCCTTTTCGAGCTCTGGAAACACCATATATTTT. As protein: CASSQAFSSSGNTIYF.

The chain employs TRBV4-2 and TRBJ1-1, with TRBD1 matching 7 bases. CDR1 and CDR2 from the germline V gene are LGHNA and YNFKEQ. V shed 5 bases, J shed 0 bases, and the junction held 12 bases outside the gene matches. CDR3 length: 17 amino acids. The CDR3 DNA reads as TGTGCCAGCAGCGTGAAACTCTGGGACAGTCTGAACACTGAAGCTTTCTTT. Amino acid sequence: CASSVKLWDSLNTEAFF.